This T cell receptor (beta chain) was sequenced in a study of shared clonotypes between healthy human individuals. As concerns this clone: The sample holds other DNA sequences that translate to the same CDR3.

Produced via immunoSEQ multiplex PCR; TCRdb's table is partial and in-frame only. The repertoire consists of around 1,100,000 clones, with approximately 75% occurring once and the leading ten covering roughly 0.83%. Sequences were obtained from memory CD4+ T cells from PBMCs. The sample's subset: CD45RA-negative fraction. This clonotype originated in a man younger than 35 in good health. Some clones in this sample may be carry-over from other donors' samples.

In DNA, the CDR3 is TGTGCCAGCAGCGTAGTCGACACCGGGGAGCTGTTTTTT. It codes for CASSVVDTGELFF. The genes are TRBV9 and TRBJ2-2; D call uncertain. V was clipped by 0 bases and J by 3 bases, with 3 bases between them. CDR3 size: 13 residues. Germline CDR1 is SGDLS and CDR2 is YYNGEE.